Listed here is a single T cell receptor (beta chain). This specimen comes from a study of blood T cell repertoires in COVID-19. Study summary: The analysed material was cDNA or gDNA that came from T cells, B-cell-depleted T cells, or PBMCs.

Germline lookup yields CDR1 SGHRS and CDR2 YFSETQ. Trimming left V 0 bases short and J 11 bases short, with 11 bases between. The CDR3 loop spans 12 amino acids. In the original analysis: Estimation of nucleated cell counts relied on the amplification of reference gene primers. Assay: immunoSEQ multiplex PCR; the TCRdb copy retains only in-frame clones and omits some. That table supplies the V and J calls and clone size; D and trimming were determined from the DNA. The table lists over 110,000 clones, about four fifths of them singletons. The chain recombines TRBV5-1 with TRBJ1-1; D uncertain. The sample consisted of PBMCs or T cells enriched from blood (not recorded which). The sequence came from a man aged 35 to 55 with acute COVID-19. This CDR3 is CASSLAGESAFF. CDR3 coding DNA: TGCGCCAGCAGCTTGGCCGGGGAATCCGCTTTCTTT.